One and the same sample provided the 22 T cell receptor beta chains below, sequenced in a study of cytomegalovirus exposure and HLA in healthy donors. Both 60 Vbeta primers and 13 Jbeta primers went into the PCR. The repertoire was sequenced with immunoSEQ multiplex PCR; TCRdb's copy has only in-frame clones and lacks some. The repertoire holds 150,000 to 200,000 clones, with roughly 80% as singletons. Sequenced input: PBMCs. The receptors derive from a woman aged 40 to 50 in good health and CMV-seronegative.

This chain links TRBV2 with TRBJ1-1; D remains unclear. Germline CDR1 reads SNHLY; CDR2 reads FYNNEI. V was cut by 6 bases and J by 6 bases, with 14 bases left in between. The CDR3 contains 13 residues. In nucleotides, the CDR3 is TGTGCCAGCAGCGGGGAGCTTCTCTCTGAAGCTTTCTTT. This translates into CASSGELLSEAFF.

This clone was recorded once. The chain combines TRBV27 with TRBJ1-1; TRBD1 matches at 7 bases. Losses at the gene ends were 5 bases for V and 2 bases for J; bases not matched to a gene: 11. The CDR3 consists of 16 residues. Per the germline V gene, CDR1 is MNHEY and CDR2 is SMNVEV (reference sequence). DNA for the CDR3: TGTGCCAGCAGTCCTTACCGACAGGGAATAAACACTGAAGCTTTCTTT. Translated, it gives CASSPYRQGINTEAFF.

V gene TRBV28 combines with J gene TRBJ1-3; D not certain. CDR1 is MDHEN and CDR2 is SYDVKM in the germline V gene. Trimming stripped 8 bases from V and 0 bases from J, with 11 bases between. The CDR3 has 14 amino acids. CDR3 sequence (DNA): TGTGCCAGCCTCGGCGGGTACTCTGGAAACACCATATATTTT. It yields the protein CASLGGYSGNTIYF. Together with reference TRBV28 and TRBJ1-3, the CDR3 gives the full variable domain: DVKVTQSSRYLVKRTGEKVFLECVQDMDHENMFWYRQDPGLGLRLIYFSYDVKMKEKGDIPEGYSVSREKKERFSLILESASTNQTSMYLCASLGGYSGNTIYFGEGSWLTVV.

This chain connects TRBV4-1 to TRBJ2-3; D is undetermined. Germline loops: CDR1 MGHRA, CDR2 YSYEKL. This CDR3 comprises 15 residues. Trimming removed 0 bases at V and 5 bases at J, with 12 bases between. The CDR3 nucleotides are TGCGCCAGCAGCCAAGATCATGGGCCAGGAGATACGCAGTATTTT. It encodes CASSQDHGPGDTQYF.

This chain joins TRBV7-2 and TRBJ2-2; D is unresolved. Trimming stripped 4 bases from V and 5 bases from J, with 5 bases between. Germline V gene lookup returns CDR1 SGHTA and CDR2 FQGNSA. This CDR3 comprises 12 residues. This chain's CDR3 is CASSSRTGELFF. The CDR3 nucleotides read TGTGCCAGCAGCTCGAGGACCGGGGAGCTGTTTTTT.

The chain combines TRBV7-2 with TRBJ2-7; D is unresolved. From germline, CDR1 is SGHTA and CDR2 FQGNSA. The CDR3 spans 12 residues. V lost 3 bases to trimming and J lost 4 bases, with 7 bases between them. The CDR3 reads CASSFGRYEQYF. The DNA for the CDR3 is TGTGCCAGCAGCTTCGGTCGGTACGAGCAGTACTTC.

This chain links TRBV15 with TRBJ1-1; 7 bases line up with TRBD1. Looked up from germline, CDR1 is LNHNV and CDR2 is YYDKDF (reference sequence). The CDR3 length is 16 residues. Trimming removed 0 bases from V and 11 bases from J; junction bases left unmatched: 15. CDR3 bases: TGTGCCACCAGCAGAGAAAGGGGTTCCGGGACAGAAGGCGCTTTCTTT. This codes for CATSRERGSGTEGAFF. Based on the CDR3 plus reference TRBV15 and TRBJ1-1, the full variable domain is DAMVIQNPRYQVTQFGKPVTLSCSQTLNHNVMYWYQQKSSQAPKLLFHYYDKDFNNEADTPDNFQSRRPNTSFCFLDIRSPGLGDTAMYLCATSRERGSGTEGAFFGQGTRLTVV.

The chain has TRBV27 and TRBJ1-1, with 7 bases fitting TRBD1. This CDR3 comprises 13 residues. V was pared by 8 bases and J by 4 bases, with 7 bases of the junction left unmatched. CDR1 and CDR2 (germline): MNHEY, SMNVEV (reference sequence). CDR3 residues: CASERQGGTEAFF. The CDR3 DNA reads as TGTGCCAGCGAGCGACAGGGAGGCACTGAAGCTTTCTTT.

The genes are TRBV7-3 and TRBJ1-5; perhaps TRBD1 as D (5 bases). Trimming cost V 4 bases and J 7 bases, with 8 bases left between them. The length of the CDR3 is 12 residues. Per the germline V gene, CDR1 is SGHTA and CDR2 is FQGTGA. The CDR3 bases are TGTGCCAGCAGCTCAGGGTGGCAGCCCCAGCATTTT. Translation gives CASSSGWQPQHF.

The rearrangement links TRBV5-4 to TRBJ2-1; D is ambiguous. V lost 5 bases to trimming and J lost 6 bases, with 6 bases between them. CDR1 and CDR2 from the germline V gene are SGHNT and YYREEE (reference sequence). The length of the CDR3 is 11 residues. The CDR3 coding sequence is TGTGCCAGCAGGCAGGTCAATGAGCAGTTCTTC. Translated: CASRQVNEQFF. Based on the CDR3 plus reference TRBV5-4 and TRBJ2-1, the full variable domain is ETGVTQSPTHLIKTRGQQVTLRCSSQSGHNTVSWYQQALGQGPQFIFQYYREEENGRGNFPPRFSGLQFPNYSSELNVNALELDDSALYLCASRQVNEQFFGPGTRLTVL.

Comments on this clone: An end of the junction differs from the germline gene, which may be a read error. CDR3 bases: TGTGCCAGCAGCCCACGTCAGGGAAGCCGCGCTTTT. The encoded protein is CASSPRQGSRAF. V usage is TRBV6-6 and J usage is TRBJ1-6, with a weak D call TRBD1 (5 bases). The CDR3 totals 12 residues. Germline CDR1 MNHNY, CDR2 SVGAGI (reference sequence).

This clone was seen more than once but under ten times. The rearrangement uses TRBV4-2 and TRBJ2-1; D perhaps matches TRBD1 (5 bases). CDR3 size: 14 residues. The V and J ends lost 8 bases and 3 bases respectively, with 14 bases between them. Germline V CDR1 and CDR2: LGHNA, YNFKEQ. The CDR3 here is CASATQTDYNEQFF. The CDR3 DNA follows: TGTGCCAGCGCCACTCAGACAGACTACAATGAGCAGTTCTTC.

The V call is TRBV19, the J call TRBJ2-7; a possible D gene is TRBD2 (6 bases). Germline lookup yields CDR1 LNHDA and CDR2 SQIVND (reference sequence). Trimming stripped 4 bases from V and 2 bases from J, with 9 bases between. The CDR3 consists of 13 residues. Here the CDR3 DNA reads TGTGCCAGTAGTAAGGGACTTACCTACGAGCAGTACTTC. It specifies CASSKGLTYEQYF.

The V and J genes are TRBV19 and TRBJ1-5; TRBD1 matches at 7 bases. The CDR3 totals 13 residues. V lost 6 bases to trimming and J lost 8 bases; unmatched junction nucleotides: 7. Germline loops: CDR1 LNHDA, CDR2 SQIVND (reference sequence). The CDR3 region has the DNA TGTGCCAGTAGAGAGTCAGGGGGGAAGCCCCAGCATTTT. This gives the protein CASRESGGKPQHF.

The V gene is TRBV7-7, the J gene TRBJ2-5; 7 positions agree with TRBD1. Losses at the gene ends were 4 bases for V and 1 base for J; bases not matched to a gene: 6. Germline V gene lookup returns CDR1 SSHAT and CDR2 FNYEAQ (reference sequence). The CDR3 loop spans 15 amino acids. The CDR3 sequence: CASSWTGNRQETQYF. CDR3 bases: TGTGCCAGCAGCTGGACAGGCAACCGCCAAGAGACCCAGTACTTC.

This clone occurred a few times. The chain joins TRBV9 to TRBJ1-1, with TRBD1 matching 7 bases. V trimming: 0 bases; J trimming: 8 bases; junction bases outside the gene matches: 7. From germline, CDR1 is SGDLS and CDR2 YYNGEE. The CDR3 is made up of 14 amino acids. CDR3 bases: TGTGCCAGCAGCGTAGTCGGACAGGTTGCCGAAGCTTTCTTT. It encodes CASSVVGQVAEAFF.

This clone was counted between two and nine times. J is TRBJ1-2 and V is TRBV9, with D unclear. The length of the CDR3 is 15 residues. Trimming removed 0 bases at V and 0 bases at J, with 9 bases between. Germline-derived CDR1 and CDR2 are SGDLS and YYNGEE. The chain's CDR3 is CASSVEPGTNYGYTF. The CDR3 bases are TGTGCCAGCAGCGTAGAGCCGGGAACTAACTATGGCTACACCTTC.

The gene calls are TRBV14 and TRBJ2-7; D possibly corresponds to TRBD2 (6 bases). There are 13 residues in the CDR3. Per germline, CDR1 SGHDN and CDR2 FVKESK. V was pared by 4 bases and J by 9 bases, with 16 bases between. The CDR3 loop reads CASSLSRVGGQYF. CDR3 bases: TGTGCCAGCAGCCTATCCCGTGTGGGGGGGCAGTACTTC.

The chain links TRBV9 to TRBJ1-6; tentatively, D is TRBD1 (6 bases). Germline CDR1 SGDLS, CDR2 YYNGEE. Trimming took 0 bases from V and 0 from J, leaving 16 bases between them. The CDR3 is made up of 19 amino acids. The CDR3 reads CASSVASGVGSSYNSPLHF. CDR3 nucleotides: TGTGCCAGCAGCGTAGCATCAGGGGTTGGTTCCTCCTATAATTCACCCCTCCACTTT. Full variable domain (missing parts from reference TRBV9 and TRBJ1-6): DSGVTQTPKHLITATGQRVTLRCSPRSGDLSVYWYQQSLDQGLQFLIQYYNGEERAKGNILERFSAQQFPDLHSELNLSSLELGDSALYFCASSVASGVGSSYNSPLHFGNGTRLTVT.

This clone was seen only a few times. The chain carries TRBV6-1 and TRBJ1-2, with 8 positions matching TRBD1. The CDR3 covers 15 residues. The junction had 7 bases not matched to a gene; V was cut back by 2 bases and J by 5 bases. Germline-derived CDR1 and CDR2 are MNHNS and SASEGT. CDR3 sequence reads: CASSERDRGEYGYTF. The CDR3 DNA follows: TGTGCCAGCAGTGAAAGAGACAGGGGAGAGTATGGCTACACCTTC.

The rearrangement links TRBV7-5 to TRBJ2-1; the DNA was not compared with TRBD1, the D call given in the table. TRBV7-5 is classified as a pseudogene. The CDR3 runs 15 residues. CDR3 DNA: TGTGTCAGAAAATTCTTAGGGACAGATAACAATGAGCAGTTCTTC. Its translation: CVRKFLGTDNNEQFF.

The rearrangement uses TRBV5-1 and TRBJ2-1; TRBD2 matches at 10 bases. Germline assignment: CDR1 SGHRS and CDR2 YFSETQ. V lost 1 base to trimming and J lost 0 bases; unmatched junction nucleotides: 16. This CDR3 comprises 21 residues. The CDR3 nucleotides are TGCGCCAGCAGCTTGTTTCCCCGCGCTAGCGGGGGCCGGGCCTCCTACAATGAGCAGTTCTTC. Residues: CASSLFPRASGGRASYNEQFF.